A selection of T cell receptor beta chains follows, all from one sample in a study of blood T cell repertoires in COVID-19. Generated by immunoSEQ multiplex PCR, the TCRdb table keeps only in-frame clones and is missing some. The table has about 480,000 clones, around 87% seen once. Material for sequencing was PBMCs or T cells enriched from blood (not recorded which). These receptors were collected from a woman between 35 and 50 years old who had recovered from COVID-19. The CDR3 runs from the conserved cysteine through the conserved F or W. A D gene is named only where the DNA matches it firmly. Some rows mark clone size as missing; the rest say once, few, many or name a class of expanded clone.

NA	TRBD1	TRBV25-1	TRBJ2-7	TGTGCCAGCCTCGCGGACAGGGGAGGCGAGCAGTACTTC	CASLADRGGEQYF
NA	NA	TRBV7-2	TRBJ2-1	TGTGCCAGCAGCTTACTTAATGAGCAGTTCTTC	CASSLLNEQFF
NA	TRBD1	TRBV19	TRBJ1-5	TGTGCCAGTAGTAGGGGACAGGGGTTTGGCCCCTTCAAAAATCAGCCCCAGCATTTT	CASSRGQGFGPFKNQPQHF
NA	NA	TRBV6-1	TRBJ2-5	TGTGCCAGCAGTGAAATGGCGGGAGACAGGGAGACCCAGTACTTC	CASSEMAGDRETQYF
NA	TRBD1	TRBV9	TRBJ2-3	TGTGCCAGCAGCGTAGTACCAGGGGGCATCGAGGGGCCGGATACGCAGTATTTT	CASSVVPGGIEGPDTQYF
NA	TRBD2	TRBV7-2	TRBJ2-3	TGTGCCAGCAGCTCTAGGACTAGCGGAGATACGCAGTATTTT	CASSSRTSGDTQYF
NA	NA	TRBV27	TRBJ2-7	TGTGCCAGCAGTCCGGCGGCCGGAGTTCCGGACGAGCAGTACTTC	CASSPAAGVPDEQYF
NA	NA	TRBV6-5	TRBJ1-2	TGTGCCAGCAGTCCCCGAGGTTATGGCTACACCTTC	CASSPRGYGYTF
once	NA	TRBV7-8	TRBJ2-7	TGTGCCAGCAGCCGGGACTCCATCCTCGTCGAGCAGTACTTC	CASSRDSILVEQYF
NA	NA	TRBV19	TRBJ1-2	TGTGCCAGTAGTTTAGGGGGGGATGCCTATGGCTACACCTTC	CASSLGGDAYGYTF
NA	NA	TRBV27	TRBJ1-2	TGTGCCAGCAGTTTATCAGGGACACCCTATGGCTACACCTTC	CASSLSGTPYGYTF
NA	TRBD2	TRBV19	TRBJ2-1	TGTGCCAGTAGTATCTTGGCGGGAGGGGTCAATGAGCAGTTCTTC	CASSILAGGVNEQFF
NA	TRBD2	TRBV18	TRBJ2-7	TGTGCCAGCTCACGGGGACTAGCGGGAGCGACGGACGAGCAGTACTTC	CASSRGLAGATDEQYF
NA	NA	TRBV11-3	TRBJ2-1	TGTGCCAGCAGCCCAAGGACTGACTCCTACAATGAGCAGTTCTTC	CASSPRTDSYNEQFF
once	TRBD2	TRBV10-1	TRBJ2-7	TGCGCCAGCAGTGCCTCGCGGGAGATGGACGAGCAGTACTTC	CASSASREMDEQYF
NA	NA	TRBV28	TRBJ1-4	TGTGCCAGCAGACCTGCGGGAACCAGGGACCCCGGAGGGTCCACTAATGAAAAACTGTTTTTT	CASRPAGTRDPGGSTNEKLFF
NA	NA	TRBV12-3/TRBV12-4	TRBJ1-2	TGTGCCAGCAGTTTATCCCAATATGGCTACACCTTC	CASSLSQYGYTF
few	NA	TRBV6-2/TRBV6-3	TRBJ2-7	TGTGCCAGCAGTTACCCCCTAGTCGGCTATTCCTACGAGCAGTACTTC	CASSYPLVGYSYEQYF
NA	TRBD2	TRBV15	TRBJ2-7	TGTGCCACCAGCAGATCCGGGACTAGCGGGAGTATAGTCTACGAGCAGTACTTC	CATSRSGTSGSIVYEQYF
NA	NA	TRBV5-1	TRBJ2-5	TGCGCCAGCAGCCTCGGAGGGCGGACCCAAGAGACCCAGTACTTC	CASSLGGRTQETQYF
once	NA	TRBV7-9	TRBJ1-2	TGTGCCAGCAGCGCACGACCCAGCGGCGGCTACACCTTC	CASSARPSGGYTF
NA	NA	TRBV9	TRBJ1-1	TGTGCCAGCAGCGCCACCGGGACACCGAACACTGAAGCTTTCTTT	CASSATGTPNTEAFF